Shown below are 31 T cell receptor beta chains from a single sample sequenced in a study of T cells after yellow fever vaccination. TCRdb re-derived calls from the 5' RACE reads in MiXCR, one entry per CDR3 protein. The profile shows approximately 300,000 distinct CDR3 sequences, about 10% of them singletons. The sequenced sample was CD4+ T cells sorted from PBMCs, obtained 45 days after the yellow fever booster vaccination. Every receptor here comes from a man younger than 35 who received the YFV17D yellow fever vaccine.

This chain links TRBV29-1 with TRBJ2-2, with TRBD1 identical over 10 bases. Germline values: CDR1 SQVTM, CDR2 ANQGSEA. The CDR3 totals 12 residues. The trim removed 6 bases at V and 5 bases at J, leaving 0 bases unmatched. For the CDR3, the DNA is TGCAGCGTGGGACAGGGGACCGGGGAGCTGTTTTTT. This encodes CSVGQGTGELFF.

This rearrangement joins TRBV11-2 to TRBJ1-1; TRBD1 might be the D (5 bases). This CDR3 is 15 amino acids long. Per germline, CDR1 SGHAT and CDR2 FQNNGV. Trimming stripped 3 bases from V and 4 bases from J, with 15 bases between. CDR3 coding DNA: TGTGCCAGCAGCTTGCGGGGCCTCGTATCCACTGAAGCTTTCTTT. This gives the protein CASSLRGLVSTEAFF.

In this sample, this clonotype turned up once. The chain combines TRBV18 with TRBJ2-1; D call uncertain. Trimming stripped 2 bases from V and 4 bases from J, with 18 bases between. CDR1 KGHSH and CDR2 LQKENI come from the germline V gene. This CDR3 spans 17 amino acids. DNA for the CDR3: TGTGCCAGCTCACCATGGGTACAGTCTGTTTTATACAATGAGCAGTTCTTC. This codes for CASSPWVQSVLYNEQFF. Complete variable domain (other parts from reference TRBV18 and TRBJ2-1): NAGVMQNPRHLVRRRGQEARLRCSPMKGHSHVYWYRQLPEEGLKFMVYLQKENIIDESGMPKERFSAEFPKEGPSILRIQQVVRGDSAAYFCASSPWVQSVLYNEQFFGPGTRLTVL.

This chain joins TRBV15 and TRBJ2-4; a weak D match, TRBD2 (5 bases). Germline values: CDR1 LNHNV, CDR2 YYDKDF (reference sequence). With 3 bases removed from V and 3 bases from J, the gap between germline ends came to 15 bases. This CDR3 region has 16 residues. The CDR3 protein is CATSSDGWGVKNIQYF. CDR3 bases: TGTGCCACCAGCAGTGATGGGTGGGGAGTCAAAAACATTCAGTACTTC.

This clonotype has at least ten counts. This rearrangement joins TRBV5-1 to TRBJ2-3; no reliable D call. From germline, CDR1 is SGHRS and CDR2 YFSETQ. Trimming removed 0 bases at V and 0 bases at J, with 17 bases between. This CDR3 is built from 18 residues. CDR3 residues: CASSLEALGSVSTDTQYF. The CDR3 nucleotides read TGCGCCAGCAGCTTGGAGGCCCTTGGGTCTGTTAGCACAGATACGCAGTATTTT.

The chain combines TRBV12-3 or TRBV12-4 with TRBJ1-1, with 10 bases identical to TRBD1. The junction had 2 bases not matched to a gene; V was cut back by 3 bases and J by 1 base. The CDR3 runs 15 residues. CDR3 sequence (DNA): TGTGCCAGCAGTTTGACAGGGGGCGGGAACACTGAAGCTTTCTTT. This codes for CASSLTGGGNTEAFF.

There are a few counts of this clonotype. This chain joins TRBV6-1 and TRBJ2-5, with 7 positions matching TRBD1. V was clipped by 7 bases and J by 4 bases; unmatched bases: 6. CDR3 length equals 13 residues. Germline loops: CDR1 MNHNS, CDR2 SASEGT. CDR3 DNA sequence: TGTGCCAGCACTAAACAGGGGCGAGAGACCCAGTACTTC. It codes for CASTKQGRETQYF.

Ten or more counts support this clonotype. The CDR3 DNA reads TGTGCCAGCAGCCCCCCTCAACTAGCGGGGGTGGTGTTCTTC. Amino acid sequence: CASSPPQLAGVVFF. The J gene is TRBJ2-1, the V gene TRBV28, with 11 bases lining up with TRBD2. The CDR3 sequence is 14 residues long. Trimming took 6 bases from V and 15 from J; bases not matched to a gene: 13. CDR1 is MDHEN and CDR2 is SYDVKM in the germline V gene.

The chain recombines TRBV20-1 with TRBJ2-7; no clear D. CDR1 is DFQATT, CDR2 SNEGSKA, per germline (reference sequence). V was trimmed by 2 bases and J by 3 bases, leaving 5 bases between them. The CDR3 consists of 11 residues. CDR3 residues: CSARSYYEQYV. DNA of the CDR3: TGCAGTGCTAGATCCTACTACGAGCAGTACGTC.

This rearrangement joins TRBV5-6 to TRBJ2-2; D ambiguous. The CDR3 totals 11 residues. The ends were cut back, 0 bases at V and 9 bases at J, with 3 bases in the middle. The germline V gene encodes CDR1 SGHDT and CDR2 YYEEEE. The CDR3 protein is CASSLGWELFF. The DNA of the CDR3 is TGTGCCAGCAGCTTGGGTTGGGAGCTGTTTTTT.

This clonotype turned up a few times. This chain joins TRBV29-1 and TRBJ2-7; the D gene is possibly TRBD1 (6 bases). CDR1 is SQVTM and CDR2 is ANQGSEA in the germline V gene. V lost 5 bases to trimming and J lost 4 bases, with 12 bases between them. The CDR3 loop spans 12 amino acids. The CDR3 is CSVTPQGYEQYF. The DNA for the CDR3 is TGCAGCGTTACGCCACAGGGTTACGAGCAGTACTTC.

The J gene is TRBJ2-5, the V gene TRBV10-3; possibly TRBD2 for D (5 bases). Germline V gene lookup returns CDR1 ENHRY and CDR2 SYGVKD. This CDR3 comprises 13 residues. V gave up 10 bases and J gave up 3 bases, with 15 bases separating them. CDR3 sequence reads: CATAGTEKETQYF. CDR3 DNA: TGTGCCACCGCGGGTACAGAGAAAGAGACCCAGTACTTC.

The V gene is TRBV12-3 or TRBV12-4, the J gene TRBJ1-5; no clear D. Trimming left V 6 bases short and J 2 bases short, with 8 bases between. The CDR3 is 13 residues long. CDR3 protein: CASSPTGNQPQHF. CDR3 nucleotide sequence: TGTGCCAGCAGCCCTACGGGCAATCAGCCCCAGCATTTT.

Only one count was recorded for this clonotype. V is TRBV7-2 and J is TRBJ2-5; D assignment may be TRBD1 or TRBD2 (6 bases each). The germline V gene encodes CDR1 SGHTA and CDR2 FQGNSA. The V end lost 3 bases, the J end lost 4 bases, and 12 bases lay between the germline ends. This CDR3 is built from 14 residues. In nucleotides, the CDR3 is TGTGCCAGCAGCTTCGGGGGCCGGGGAGAGACCCAGTACTTC. Translated: CASSFGGRGETQYF.

This clonotype occurred a few times. The chain is built from TRBV7-2 and TRBJ2-5; 7 bases line up with TRBD2. J lost 5 bases, V lost 3 bases, and 15 bases had no gene match. The CDR3 runs 17 residues. Per germline, CDR1 SGHTA and CDR2 FQGNSA. The CDR3 nucleotides are TGTGCCAGCAGCTTCCAACTTAGCGGGTCCGGCAAGGAGACCCAGTACTTC. It translates to CASSFQLSGSGKETQYF.

The sample holds a few counts of this clonotype. The chain has TRBV25-1 and TRBJ2-3; 8 nucleotides agree with TRBD2. The junction had 6 bases not matched to a gene; V was cut back by 0 bases and J by 4 bases. The germline gives CDR1 MGHDK, CDR2 SYGVNS. There are 16 residues in the CDR3. CDR3 sequence reads: CASSEYRAGVADTQYF. As DNA, the CDR3 is TGTGCCAGCAGTGAATACCGAGCGGGGGTGGCAGATACGCAGTATTTT.

This clonotype was counted many times. J is TRBJ1-5 and V is TRBV15, with D possibly being TRBD1 (6 bases). V lost 1 base, J lost 1 base, and 20 bases lay in between. Germline lookup yields CDR1 LNHNV and CDR2 YYDKDF (reference sequence). The length of the CDR3 is 19 residues. The CDR3 sequence is CATSRVGGGRLASNQPQHF. Here the CDR3 DNA reads TGTGCCACCAGCAGAGTAGGTGGGGGGCGCTTGGCGAGCAATCAGCCCCAGCATTTT.

This clonotype was found many times. The chain carries TRBV27 and TRBJ1-5; D uncertain. Trimming removed 6 bases at V and 1 base at J, with 16 bases between. The germline V gene encodes CDR1 MNHEY and CDR2 SMNVEV (reference sequence). CDR3 length: 16 residues. The CDR3 spells CASSPVGRMSNQPQHF. CDR3 DNA: TGTGCCAGCAGCCCCGTCGGGAGAATGAGCAATCAGCCCCAGCATTTT.

This chain connects TRBV20-1 to TRBJ1-2; 11 bases align to TRBD1. The CDR3 contains 15 residues. CDR1 and CDR2 (germline): DFQATT, SNEGSKA (reference sequence). V shed 4 bases and J 0 bases; nucleotides not matched to a gene: 4. Here the CDR3 reads CSAKGTGGSNYGYTF. DNA of the CDR3: TGCAGTGCTAAGGGGACAGGGGGTTCTAACTATGGCTACACCTTC.

This clonotype was observed a few times. This chain's CDR3 is CASSLGGSLFPDTQYF. CDR3 DNA: TGTGCCAGCAGCTTGGGCGGTAGCCTCTTCCCAGATACGCAGTATTTT. The V gene is TRBV5-6, the J gene TRBJ2-3; D not certain. V shed 0 bases and J shed 4 bases, with 15 bases lying between them. The CDR3 consists of 16 residues. The germline CDR1 and CDR2 sequences are SGHDT and YYEEEE.

The J gene is TRBJ2-7, the V gene TRBV5-1; 7 bases map to TRBD2. The V segment lost 1 base and the J segment 3 bases; nucleotides outside the gene matches: 1. CDR1 is SGHRS, CDR2 YFSETQ, per germline. The CDR3 is 13 residues long. Here the CDR3 DNA reads TGCGCCAGCAGCTTGTCTAGCGGCTACGAGCAGTACTTC. Its translation is CASSLSSGYEQYF.

A few counts support this clonotype. The chain carries TRBV27 and TRBJ2-7; TRBD2 matches 11 bases. J gave up 3 bases and V 6 bases, and 1 base lay outside the gene matches. The CDR3 length is 13 residues. The germline CDR1 and CDR2 sequences are MNHEY and SMNVEV (reference sequence). CDR3 in amino acids: CASRLAGDYEQYF. In nucleotides, the CDR3 is TGTGCCAGCAGACTAGCGGGGGACTACGAGCAGTACTTC.

This clonotype appeared many times. CDR3 in amino acids: CASSAPSSTDTQYF. CDR3 sequence (DNA): TGTGCCAGCAGTGCCCCTTCTAGCACAGATACGCAGTATTTT. The V gene is TRBV25-1, the J gene TRBJ2-3; no reliable D call. V was pared by 4 bases and J by 0 bases, with 8 bases between. The CDR3 runs 14 residues. CDR1 and CDR2 (germline): MGHDK, SYGVNS.

The table lists this clonotype with a few counts. Here the CDR3 reads CASSQEVWSEQFF. DNA for the CDR3: TGCGCCAGCAGCCAAGAAGTTTGGAGTGAGCAGTTCTTC. The V and J genes are TRBV4-3 and TRBJ2-1; D gene uncertain. CDR3 length: 13 residues. Germline V CDR1 and CDR2: LGHNA, YSLEER. V gave up 0 bases and J gave up 9 bases, with 9 bases separating them.

This clonotype was detected a few times. The chain uses TRBV7-3 and TRBJ2-3; possibly TRBD2 for D (6 bases). This CDR3 has 16 amino acids. CDR1 and CDR2 from the germline V gene are SGHTA and FQGTGA. V dropped 1 base and J dropped 0 bases, with 11 bases sitting between them. The CDR3 bases are TGTGCCAGCAGCTTAAGGGCTAGCGCCAGCACAGATACGCAGTATTTT. Translation gives CASSLRASASTDTQYF.

This sequence joins TRBV30 and TRBJ1-5; D is unclear. Germline values: CDR1 GTSNPN, CDR2 SVGIG (reference sequence). V lost 1 base, J lost 3 bases, and 10 bases lay in between. This CDR3 contains 14 residues. The CDR3 DNA reads as TGTGCCTGGAGTGGAGTAACAGTCAATCAGCCCCAGCATTTT. Amino acids: CAWSGVTVNQPQHF.

This clonotype occurred many times. The chain combines TRBV9 with TRBJ2-1; D is possibly TRBD1 (6 bases). The germline V and J ends were trimmed by 0 bases and 4 bases, with 11 bases remaining between them. Germline V gene data show CDR1 as SGDLS and CDR2 as YYNGEE. The CDR3 totals 15 residues. Here the CDR3 reads CASSVVTGPYNEQFF. The CDR3 nucleotides are TGTGCCAGCAGCGTAGTTACAGGGCCTTACAATGAGCAGTTCTTC.

This chain uses TRBV11-2 with TRBJ2-6, with D hard to call. This CDR3 has 19 residues. CDR1 is SGHAT and CDR2 is FQNNGV in the germline V gene. V shed 0 bases and J shed 4 bases, with 19 bases lying between them. CDR3 sequence: CASSLDRFSSLGGANVLTF. As DNA, the CDR3 is TGTGCCAGCAGCTTAGATCGGTTCAGCTCCCTGGGAGGGGCCAACGTCCTGACTTTC.

This clonotype was seen more than once but under ten times. J is TRBJ2-1 and V is TRBV3-1; 11 positions agree with TRBD1. CDR1 is LGHDT, CDR2 YNNKEL, per germline (reference sequence). The CDR3 contains 16 residues. V gave up 4 bases and J gave up 4 bases; unmatched junction bases: 6. The CDR3 region is CASSRGQGAGYNEQFF. CDR3 in DNA: TGTGCCAGCAGCCGTGGACAGGGGGCGGGATACAATGAGCAGTTCTTC.

This chain links TRBV9 with TRBJ1-3; no definite D call. This CDR3 is built from 14 residues. Between the trimmed V and J ends, which lost 3 bases and 1 base, there was a span of 8 bases. Germline CDR1 reads SGDLS; CDR2 reads YYNGEE. The CDR3 here is CASSAGGSGNTIYF. Written as DNA, the CDR3 is TGTGCCAGCAGCGCGGGTGGATCTGGAAACACCATATATTTT.

The chain links TRBV6-2 or TRBV6-3 to TRBJ2-2; D is unclear. This CDR3 has 13 residues. Germline CDR1 is MNHEY and CDR2 is SVGEGT. The germline V and J ends were trimmed by 8 bases and 5 bases, with 12 bases remaining between them. CDR3 residues: CASGLRDTGELFF. The CDR3 DNA is TGTGCCAGCGGGTTGCGCGATACCGGGGAGCTGTTTTTT.